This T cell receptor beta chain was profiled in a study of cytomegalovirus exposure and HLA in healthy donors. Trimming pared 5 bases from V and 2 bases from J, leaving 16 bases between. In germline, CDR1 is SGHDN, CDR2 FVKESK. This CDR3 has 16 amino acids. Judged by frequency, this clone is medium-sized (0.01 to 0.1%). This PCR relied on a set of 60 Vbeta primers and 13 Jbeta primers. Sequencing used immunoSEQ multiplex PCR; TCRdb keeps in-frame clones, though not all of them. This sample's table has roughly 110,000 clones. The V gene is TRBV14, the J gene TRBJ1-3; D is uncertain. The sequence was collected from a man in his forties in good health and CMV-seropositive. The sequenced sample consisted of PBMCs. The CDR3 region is CASSGVRRGAGNTIYF. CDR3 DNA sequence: TGTGCCAGCAGCGGAGTGCGGCGCGGGGCTGGAAACACCATATATTTT.